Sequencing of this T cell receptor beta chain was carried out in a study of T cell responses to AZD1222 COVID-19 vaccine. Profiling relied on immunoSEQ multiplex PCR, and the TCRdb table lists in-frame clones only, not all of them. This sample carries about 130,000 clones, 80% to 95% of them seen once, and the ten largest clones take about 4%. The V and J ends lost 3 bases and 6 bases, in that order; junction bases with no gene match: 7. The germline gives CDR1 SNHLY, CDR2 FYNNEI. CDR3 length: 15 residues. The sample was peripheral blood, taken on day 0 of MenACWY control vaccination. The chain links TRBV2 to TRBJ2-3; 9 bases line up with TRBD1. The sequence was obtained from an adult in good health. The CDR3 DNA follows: TGTGCCAGCAGTGAGGAACAGGGGGCGAGTGATACGCAGTATTTT. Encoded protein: CASSEEQGASDTQYF.